This T cell receptor beta chain was documented in a study of T cell repertoires in cytomegalovirus infection. Study background: From public TCR beta signatures came an indication of both CMV infection and matching HLA type.

Study observations and caveats: Within the response measured ex vivo, HLA-C-restricted CMV-specific TCR beta clonotypes were dominant.

A word on this clonotype: Its specificity is not known.

V lost 0 bases, J lost 1 base, and 9 bases lay in between. This CDR3 region has 15 residues. The germline V gene encodes CDR1 MNHNS and CDR2 SASEGT. TCRdb re-derived calls from the reads in MiXCR, one entry per CDR3 protein. The data show approximately 700,000 distinct CDR3 sequences, 35% to 40% seen once. The source of this sequence is a human donor in good health (CMV status not recorded). Some clones in this sample may be carry-over from other donors' samples. Material: PBMCs. V gene TRBV6-1 combines with J gene TRBJ1-1, with D maybe TRBD1 (6 bases). The CDR3: CASSEAQGGNTEAFF. CDR3 DNA: TGTGCCAGCAGTGAAGCACAGGGTGGGAACACTGAAGCTTTCTTT.